The present T cell receptor beta chain was sequenced within a study of early stage breast cancer tumors. Study information: ER+/PR+/HER2- status applied to about 75% of the 16 invasive breast tumors. Study findings and constraints: Enriched TCRB sequences shared across patients were mostly commonly generated sequences. Compared with adjacent normal breast tissue, tumors showed 2 to 3-fold greater T cell density and higher clonality.

A note on this clone: Antigen unknown.

The CDR3 is 14 residues long. The V gene's germline CDR1 is MNHEY and CDR2 SMNVEV (reference sequence). The V end lost 7 bases, the J end lost 1 base, and 13 bases lay between the germline ends. Each sample had two DNA replicates, 0.45 to 0.65 ug blood or around 1.5 ug tissue. The protocol was immunoSEQ multiplex PCR, while the TCRdb copy is restricted to in-frame clones and leaves out a portion. This table holds almost 55,000 clones, 90% to 95% found once. This TCR derives from a person between 65 and 79 years old with breast cancer. The chain recombines TRBV27 with TRBJ1-1; weak D call: TRBD1 (6 bases). Specimen: blood. CDR3 sequence reads: CASKLTGRNTEAFF. CDR3 coding DNA: TGTGCCAGCAAGTTGACAGGTCGGAACACTGAAGCTTTCTTT.